The 10 T cell receptor beta chains given below trace back to one sample, sequenced in a study of blood T cell repertoires in COVID-19 (dated by TCRdb to the early 2020s). The library was made by the immunoSEQ multiplex PCR assay. TCRdb re-hosts the immuneACCESS table, in-frame sequences only. Its copies lack some clones; in the studies checked, an unresolved V gene accounts for under half of them, and the cause for the rest is not known. The sample table records more than 85,000 clones; 70% to 90% of these occur just once. The ten most abundant clones make up 2% to 3% of the sample. Sequencing input: PBMCs or T cells enriched from blood (not recorded which). The receptors stem from a woman aged 45-59 years who had recovered from COVID-19.

This sequence joins TRBV19 and TRBJ1-1; maybe TRBD1 (5 bases). The CDR3 is made up of 15 amino acids. Germline CDR1 reads LNHDA; CDR2 reads SQIVND (reference sequence). Trimming removed 3 bases at V and 2 bases at J, with 13 bases between. The CDR3 loop is CASSINLGVNTEAFF. In nucleotides, the CDR3 is TGTGCCAGTAGTATCAATTTAGGGGTAAACACTGAAGCTTTCTTT.

This clone was recorded only once. The CDR3 bases are TGTGCCAGCAGGGGACAGGAACGCTCCTACAATGAGCAGTTCTTC. Its translation is CASRGQERSYNEQFF. The J gene is TRBJ2-1, the V gene TRBV7-9, with 8 bases lining up with TRBD1. J lost 0 bases, V lost 6 bases, and 4 bases had no gene match. Looked up from germline, CDR1 is SEHNR and CDR2 is FQNEAQ (reference sequence). The CDR3 sequence is 15 residues long.

This chain links TRBV28 with TRBJ2-5, with D maybe TRBD2 (5 bases). V lost 3 bases and J 7 bases, leaving 6 bases between the germline ends. This CDR3 is 11 amino acids long. Germline V gives CDR1 MDHEN, CDR2 SYDVKM. CDR3 bases: TGTGCCAGCAGTTTGAGCGGGACCCAGTACTTC. Protein sequence: CASSLSGTQYF. The full variable domain, in which reference TRBV28 and TRBJ2-5 provide the parts outside the CDR3, is DVKVTQSSRYLVKRTGEKVFLECVQDMDHENMFWYRQDPGLGLRLIYFSYDVKMKEKGDIPEGYSVSREKKERFSLILESASTNQTSMYLCASSLSGTQYFGPGTRLLVL.

This chain connects TRBV20-1 to TRBJ2-3; no firm D call. Trimming stripped 3 bases from V and 0 bases from J, with 7 bases between. CDR1 is DFQATT and CDR2 is SNEGSKA in the germline V gene (reference sequence). This CDR3 has 13 residues. The CDR3 loop is CSASWLSTDTQYF. The DNA for the CDR3 is TGCAGTGCTAGTTGGCTGAGCACAGATACGCAGTATTTT.

This chain links TRBV6-6 with TRBJ1-1, with D perhaps TRBD1 (6 bases). This CDR3 has 15 residues. The germline gives CDR1 MNHNY, CDR2 SVGAGI (reference sequence). Trimming took 2 bases from V and 1 from J, leaving 11 bases between them. CDR3: CASSYGGAGNTEAFF. In nucleotides, the CDR3 is TGTGCCAGCAGTTACGGGGGGGCTGGGAACACTGAAGCTTTCTTT.

The CDR3 DNA sequence: TGTGCCAGCAGCCCCGGGACTACCTTGAGCACCGGGGAGCTGTTTTTT. Its translation: CASSPGTTLSTGELFF. This chain joins TRBV3-1 (or the pseudogene TRBV3-2) and TRBJ2-2; TRBD2 aligns across 7 bases. V shed 4 bases, J shed 4 bases, and the junction held 9 bases outside the gene matches. Germline V CDR1 and CDR2: LGHDT, YNNKEL (reference sequence). The CDR3 runs to 16 residues.

The sample holds a few counts of this clone. The chain uses TRBV5-1 and TRBJ1-1; 9 nucleotides match TRBD1. There are 18 residues in the CDR3. With 1 base clipped from V and 4 bases from J, the junction kept 14 bases outside the gene matches. Germline CDR1 SGHRS, CDR2 YFSETQ. The CDR3, as DNA: TGCGCCAGCAGCTTGTTACCCCGACAGGGGGAATGGGGCACTGAAGCTTTCTTT. Translation: CASSLLPRQGEWGTEAFF.

V is TRBV18 and J is TRBJ2-7; a weak D match, TRBD1 (6 bases). V was shortened by 3 bases and J by 10 bases, with 13 bases between the two germline ends. CDR1 KGHSH and CDR2 LQKENI come from the germline V gene. The CDR3 is 12 amino acids. CDR3 amino acids: CASSPPDSTQYF. The DNA for the CDR3 is TGTGCCAGCTCACCTCCGGACAGCACCCAGTACTTC. Complete variable domain (other parts from reference TRBV18 and TRBJ2-7): NAGVMQNPRHLVRRRGQEARLRCSPMKGHSHVYWYRQLPEEGLKFMVYLQKENIIDESGMPKERFSAEFPKEGPSILRIQQVVRGDSAAYFCASSPPDSTQYFGPGTRLTVT.

The gene calls are TRBV30 and TRBJ2-7, with 8 nucleotides matching TRBD1. V was clipped by 4 bases and J by 5 bases; unmatched bases: 4. The CDR3 has 12 residues. Germline CDR1 reads GTSNPN; CDR2 reads SVGIG (reference sequence). The DNA of the CDR3 is TGTGCCTGGAACCGACAGGGGAACGAGCAGTACTTC. It is translated as CAWNRQGNEQYF.

To note about this clone: The junction does not match germline at one end; this may be a read error. The chain recombines TRBV6-2 or TRBV6-3 with TRBJ2-1; 11 positions match TRBD2. The CDR3 is 16 residues long. Germline V lookup: CDR1 MNHEY, CDR2 SVGEGT. The CDR3 is CASSYRGTSGYNGQFF. The CDR3, as DNA: TGTGCCAGCAGTTACAGGGGGACTAGCGGTTACAATGGGCAGTTCTTC.